A single sample is the source of the 3 T cell receptor beta chains below, sequenced in a study of blood T cell repertoires in COVID-19. Clones were sequenced by immunoSEQ multiplex PCR, and TCRdb holds only the in-frame ones, with some missing. In the table there are about 200,000 clones, 89% of which are singletons. The sequencing sample was made of PBMCs or T cells enriched from blood (not recorded which). The receptors originated from a woman in her thirties or forties with acute COVID-19.

The chain carries TRBV7-2 and TRBJ2-7; perhaps TRBD2 as D (6 bases). Trimming shortened V by 7 bases and J by 4 bases, and 23 bases separated the two germline ends. CDR1 SGHTA and CDR2 FQGNSA come from the germline V gene. The CDR3 covers 16 residues. CDR3 in DNA: TGTGCCAGCAATCCCGGGGGTTATGCGGGTATTTACGAGCAGTACTTC. Protein product: CASNPGGYAGIYEQYF.

This clone was seen a few times. V is TRBV7-5 and J is TRBJ1-5; the D call of TRBD1 is as the table states it, not checked on the DNA. TRBV7-5 is given as a pseudogene. The length of the CDR3 is 15 residues. The CDR3 DNA follows: TGTGCCAGAAGTCCGGTTAACAGGGCCAATCAGCCCCAGCATTTT. Its translation: CARSPVNRANQPQHF.

This chain uses TRBV5-6 with TRBJ2-3, with 10 bases lining up with TRBD2. The CDR3 spans 15 residues. J lost 1 base, V lost 4 bases, and 3 bases had no gene match. Germline-derived CDR1 and CDR2 are SGHDT and YYEEEE. The CDR3 region is CASSQAGGGTDTQYF. CDR3 nucleotide sequence: TGTGCCAGCAGCCAAGCGGGGGGGGGCACAGATACGCAGTATTTT.